Described below is a single TCR beta chain sequence and its context. Other nucleotide sequences in the sample specify the same CDR3. Sequenced by immunoSEQ multiplex PCR; TCRdb stores in-frame clones only, minus some. The data show 200,000 or so clones, roughly 80% seen once. This entry comes from a study of blood T cell repertoires in COVID-19. Germline CDR1 and CDR2: ENHRY and SYGVKD. There are 16 residues in the CDR3. V dropped 10 bases and J dropped 9 bases, with 28 bases sitting between them. Specimen: PBMCs or T cells enriched from blood (not recorded which). This chain links TRBV10-3 with TRBJ2-1; tentatively, D is TRBD2 (7 bases). This receptor was obtained from a woman aged 50 to 60 who had been exposed to COVID-19. The CDR3 is CATGEGVLGARGEQFF. The CDR3 DNA reads as TGTGCCACAGGGGAGGGGGTGCTAGGGGCCAGGGGTGAGCAGTTCTTC.